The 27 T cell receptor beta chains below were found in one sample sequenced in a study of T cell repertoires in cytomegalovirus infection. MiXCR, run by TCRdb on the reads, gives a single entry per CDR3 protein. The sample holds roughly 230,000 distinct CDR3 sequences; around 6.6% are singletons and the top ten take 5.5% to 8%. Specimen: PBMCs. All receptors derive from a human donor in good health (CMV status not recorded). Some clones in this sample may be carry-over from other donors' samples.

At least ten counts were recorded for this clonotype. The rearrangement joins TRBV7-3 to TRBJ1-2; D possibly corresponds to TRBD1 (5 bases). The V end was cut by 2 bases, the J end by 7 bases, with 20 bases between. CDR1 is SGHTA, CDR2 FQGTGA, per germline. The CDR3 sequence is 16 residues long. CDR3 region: CASSLQGARSQGGYTF. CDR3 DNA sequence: TGTGCCAGCAGCTTACAAGGGGCGCGGAGTCAGGGTGGCTACACCTTC.

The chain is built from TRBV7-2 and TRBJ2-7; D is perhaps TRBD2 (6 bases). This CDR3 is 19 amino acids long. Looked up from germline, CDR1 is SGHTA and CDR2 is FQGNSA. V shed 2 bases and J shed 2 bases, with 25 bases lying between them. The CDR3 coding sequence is TGTGCCAGCAGCTTATCCAGACCCCTGGGCGGAGGGCTGGCCTACGAGCAGTACTTC. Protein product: CASSLSRPLGGGLAYEQYF.

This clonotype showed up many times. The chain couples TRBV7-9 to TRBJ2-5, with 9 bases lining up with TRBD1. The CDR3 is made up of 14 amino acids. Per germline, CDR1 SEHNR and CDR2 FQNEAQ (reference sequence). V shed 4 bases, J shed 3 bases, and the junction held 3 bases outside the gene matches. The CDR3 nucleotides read TGTGCCAGCAGCTCGGGACAGGGTAAAGAGACCCAGTACTTC. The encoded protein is CASSSGQGKETQYF.

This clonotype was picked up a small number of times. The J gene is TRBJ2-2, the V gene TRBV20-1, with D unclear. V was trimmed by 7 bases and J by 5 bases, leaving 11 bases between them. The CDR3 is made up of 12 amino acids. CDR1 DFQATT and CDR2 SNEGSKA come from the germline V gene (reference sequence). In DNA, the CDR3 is TGCAGTGTTACTGACGGTACCGGGGAGCTGTTTTTT. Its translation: CSVTDGTGELFF.

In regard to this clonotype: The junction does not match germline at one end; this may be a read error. The CDR3 loop is CASSAALAGLRWVF. The CDR3, as DNA: TGTGCCAGCAGCGCGGCACTAGCGGGTCTGAGGTGGGTCTTC. J is TRBJ2-1 and V is TRBV7-9, with 9 bases lining up with TRBD2. The CDR3 has 14 residues. Germline-derived CDR1 and CDR2 are SEHNR and FQNEAQ (reference sequence).

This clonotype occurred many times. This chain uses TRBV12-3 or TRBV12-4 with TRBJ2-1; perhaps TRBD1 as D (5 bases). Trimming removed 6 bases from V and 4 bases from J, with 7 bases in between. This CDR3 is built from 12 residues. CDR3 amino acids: CASRTGYNEQFF. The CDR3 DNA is TGTGCCAGCAGAACAGGATACAATGAGCAGTTCTTC.

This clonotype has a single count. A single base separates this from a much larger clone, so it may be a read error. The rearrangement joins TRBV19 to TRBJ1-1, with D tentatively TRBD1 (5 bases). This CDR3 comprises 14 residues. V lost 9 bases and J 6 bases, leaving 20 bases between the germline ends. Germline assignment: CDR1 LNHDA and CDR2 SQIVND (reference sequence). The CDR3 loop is CARRDRALIPEAFF. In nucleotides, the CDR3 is TGTGCCAGAAGGGACCGGGCTTTAATACCTGAAGCTTTCTTT.

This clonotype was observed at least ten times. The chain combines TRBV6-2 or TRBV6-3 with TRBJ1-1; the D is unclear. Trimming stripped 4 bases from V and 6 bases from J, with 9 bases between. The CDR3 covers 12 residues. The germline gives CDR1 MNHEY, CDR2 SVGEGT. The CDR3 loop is CASSSLSAEAFF. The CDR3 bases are TGTGCCAGCAGTTCCCTAAGTGCTGAAGCTTTCTTT.

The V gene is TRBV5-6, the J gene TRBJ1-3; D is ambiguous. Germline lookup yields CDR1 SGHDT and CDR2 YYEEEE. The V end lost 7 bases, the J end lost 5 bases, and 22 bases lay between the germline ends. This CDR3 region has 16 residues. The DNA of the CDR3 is TGTGCCAGCGGTCAAAGAGTAGGAGGCGTCAGAAACACCATATATTTT. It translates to CASGQRVGGVRNTIYF.

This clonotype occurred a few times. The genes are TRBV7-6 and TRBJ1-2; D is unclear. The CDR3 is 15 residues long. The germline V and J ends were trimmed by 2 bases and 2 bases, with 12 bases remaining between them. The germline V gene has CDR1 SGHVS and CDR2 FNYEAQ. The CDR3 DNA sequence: TGTGCCAGCAGCTTAACTGGGTCCTCAAACTATGGCTACACCTTC. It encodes CASSLTGSSNYGYTF.

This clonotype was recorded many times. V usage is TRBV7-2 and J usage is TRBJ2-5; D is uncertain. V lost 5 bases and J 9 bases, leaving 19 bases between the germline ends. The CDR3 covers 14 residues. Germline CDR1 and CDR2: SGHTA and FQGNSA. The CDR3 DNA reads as TGTGCCAGCAGCCCCCGGTTTGAATCGACGGCCCAGTACTTC. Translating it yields CASSPRFESTAQYF.

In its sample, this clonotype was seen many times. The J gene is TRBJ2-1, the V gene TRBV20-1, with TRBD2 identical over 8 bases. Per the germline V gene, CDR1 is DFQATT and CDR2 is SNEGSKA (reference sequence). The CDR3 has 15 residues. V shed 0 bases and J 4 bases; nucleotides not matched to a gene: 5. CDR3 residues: CSAREGSGAYNEQFF. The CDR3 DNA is TGCAGTGCTAGAGAGGGTAGCGGGGCATACAATGAGCAGTTCTTC.

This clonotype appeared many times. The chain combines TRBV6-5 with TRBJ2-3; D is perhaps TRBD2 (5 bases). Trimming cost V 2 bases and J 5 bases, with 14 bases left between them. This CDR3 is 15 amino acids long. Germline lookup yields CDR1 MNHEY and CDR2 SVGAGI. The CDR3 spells CASSYGLAGGDTQYF. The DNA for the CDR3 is TGTGCCAGCAGTTACGGGCTGGCTGGAGGAGATACGCAGTATTTT.

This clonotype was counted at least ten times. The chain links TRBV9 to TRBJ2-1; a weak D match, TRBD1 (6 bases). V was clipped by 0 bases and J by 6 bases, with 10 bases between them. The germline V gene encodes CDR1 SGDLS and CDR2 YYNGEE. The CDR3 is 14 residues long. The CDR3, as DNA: TGTGCCAGCAGCGTAGTTGTAGGGGGCAATGAGCAGTTCTTC. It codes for CASSVVVGGNEQFF.

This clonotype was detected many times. The CDR3 here is CSVVVVGQYNQPQHF. DNA of the CDR3: TGCAGCGTTGTGGTGGTAGGGCAGTACAATCAGCCCCAGCATTTT. The rearrangement links TRBV29-1 to TRBJ1-5; no reliable D call. Germline V lookup: CDR1 SQVTM, CDR2 ANQGSEA. The CDR3 consists of 15 residues. V gave up 4 bases and J gave up 3 bases, with 16 bases separating them.

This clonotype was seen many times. The CDR3, as DNA: TGTGCCAGCAGTTTCCCCCTGGGACAGGTGGCCCAAGAGACCCAGTACTTC. This gives the protein CASSFPLGQVAQETQYF. The J gene is TRBJ2-5, the V gene TRBV6-2 or TRBV6-3; 8 bases fit TRBD1. The V segment lost 4 bases and the J segment 1 base; nucleotides outside the gene matches: 11. The CDR3 spans 17 residues. Germline V lookup: CDR1 MNHEY, CDR2 SVGEGT.

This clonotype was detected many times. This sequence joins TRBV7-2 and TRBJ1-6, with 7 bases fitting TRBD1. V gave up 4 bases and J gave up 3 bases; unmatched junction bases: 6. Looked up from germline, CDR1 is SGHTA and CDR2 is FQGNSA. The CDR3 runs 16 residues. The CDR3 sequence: CASSSPDRDYNSPLHF. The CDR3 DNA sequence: TGTGCCAGCAGCTCTCCCGACAGGGACTATAATTCACCCCTCCACTTT.

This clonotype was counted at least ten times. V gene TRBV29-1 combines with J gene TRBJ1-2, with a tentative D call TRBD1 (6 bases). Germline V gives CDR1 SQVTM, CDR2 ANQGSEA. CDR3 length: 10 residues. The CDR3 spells CIRRGGGYTF. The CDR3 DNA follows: TGCATCCGACGGGGGGGCGGCTACACCTTC.

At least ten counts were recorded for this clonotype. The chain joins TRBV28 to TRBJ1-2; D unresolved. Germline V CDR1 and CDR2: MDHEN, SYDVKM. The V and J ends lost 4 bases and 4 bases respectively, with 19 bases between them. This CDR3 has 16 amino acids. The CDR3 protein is CASSSGEPSSSYGYTF. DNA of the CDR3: TGTGCCAGCAGTTCCGGGGAGCCGTCCTCAAGCTATGGCTACACCTTC.

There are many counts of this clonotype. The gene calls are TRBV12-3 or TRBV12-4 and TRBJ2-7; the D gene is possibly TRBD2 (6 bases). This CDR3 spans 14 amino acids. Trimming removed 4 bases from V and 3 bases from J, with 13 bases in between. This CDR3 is CASSSAPGVYEQYF. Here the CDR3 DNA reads TGTGCCAGCAGTTCTGCGCCGGGAGTCTACGAGCAGTACTTC.

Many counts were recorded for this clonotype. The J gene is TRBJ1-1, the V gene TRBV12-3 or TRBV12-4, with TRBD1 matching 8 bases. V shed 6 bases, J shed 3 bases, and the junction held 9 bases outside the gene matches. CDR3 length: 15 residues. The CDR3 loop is CASRLTGTGYTEAFF. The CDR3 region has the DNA TGTGCCAGCAGACTAACCGGGACAGGCTACACTGAAGCTTTCTTT.

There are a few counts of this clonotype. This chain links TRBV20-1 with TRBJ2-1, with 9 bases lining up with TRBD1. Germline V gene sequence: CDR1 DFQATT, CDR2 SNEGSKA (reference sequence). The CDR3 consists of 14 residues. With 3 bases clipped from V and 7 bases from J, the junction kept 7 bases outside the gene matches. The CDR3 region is CSASGQGFRNEQFF. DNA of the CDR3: TGCAGTGCTAGTGGACAGGGGTTTCGTAATGAGCAGTTCTTC.

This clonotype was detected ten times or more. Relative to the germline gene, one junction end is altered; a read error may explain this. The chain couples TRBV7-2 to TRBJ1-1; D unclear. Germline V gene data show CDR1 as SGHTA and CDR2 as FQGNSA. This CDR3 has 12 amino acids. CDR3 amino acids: CASSHDGFRRAF. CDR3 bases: TGTGCCAGCAGCCACGACGGGTTCCGGAGAGCTTTT.

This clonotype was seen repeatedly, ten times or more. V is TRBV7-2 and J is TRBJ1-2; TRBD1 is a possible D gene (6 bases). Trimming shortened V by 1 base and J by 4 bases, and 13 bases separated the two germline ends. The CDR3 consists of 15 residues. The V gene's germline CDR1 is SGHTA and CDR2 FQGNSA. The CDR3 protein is CASSLDNRGPYGYTF. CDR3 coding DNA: TGTGCCAGCAGCTTAGACAATCGGGGGCCCTATGGCTACACCTTC.

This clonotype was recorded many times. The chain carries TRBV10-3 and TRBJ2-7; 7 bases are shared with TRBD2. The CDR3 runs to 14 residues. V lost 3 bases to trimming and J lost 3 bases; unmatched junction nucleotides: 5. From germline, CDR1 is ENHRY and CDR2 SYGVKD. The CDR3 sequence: CAISESAGVYEQYF. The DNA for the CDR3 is TGTGCCATCAGTGAAAGTGCGGGGGTCTACGAGCAGTACTTC.

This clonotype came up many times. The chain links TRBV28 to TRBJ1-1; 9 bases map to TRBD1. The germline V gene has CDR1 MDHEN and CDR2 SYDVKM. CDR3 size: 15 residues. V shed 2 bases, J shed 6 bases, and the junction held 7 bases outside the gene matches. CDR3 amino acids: CASSLRGQGSAEAFF. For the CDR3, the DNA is TGTGCCAGCAGTTTAAGGGGACAGGGAAGCGCTGAAGCTTTCTTT.

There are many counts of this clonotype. The CDR3 DNA sequence: TGCAGTGCCCCGCTCGGGACAGTCAATCAGCCCCAGCATTTT. This codes for CSAPLGTVNQPQHF. V is TRBV20-1 and J is TRBJ1-5, with 7 bases matching TRBD1. This CDR3 is built from 14 residues. The J segment lost 3 bases and the V segment lost 6 bases, leaving 8 bases of the junction unmatched. Per germline, CDR1 DFQATT and CDR2 SNEGSKA (reference sequence).